This record looks at one TCR beta chain sequence and its context. The antigen is undetermined. Germline CDR1 reads SGHAT; CDR2 reads FQNNGV. The CDR3 runs 14 residues. The germline V and J ends were trimmed by 5 bases and 1 base, with 12 bases remaining between them. Measured with immunoSEQ multiplex PCR; TCRdb has only the in-frame clones, and not every one. The sample has hundreds of thousands of clones; roughly 90% are singletons. Treatment reported: some 19 received Ad26.COV2.S at low or high dose, single or two shots; about five received placebo; per-sample allocation not given. The samples were gathered on day 63 after the first injection of vaccine or placebo. The data were taken from a study of Ad26.COV2.S vaccination and SARS-CoV-2 variants. Study-wide points: Breadth measured for non-spike TCRs was similar across vaccine and placebo recipients. Vaccinees displayed broader spike-specific TCR repertoires than placebo recipients. Following vaccination, spike-specific CD8+ and CD4+ T cell responses reportedly exhibited substantial breadth. There was a possibility that the TCR breadth and depth analyses underestimated total T cell responses.

The clonotype originates from a person aged 18-65 years who received the Ad26.COV2.S COVID-19 vaccine or a placebo. The input for sequencing was peripheral blood, taken in a trial of Ad26.COV2.S vaccine versus placebo. The chain has TRBV11-2 and TRBJ2-7, with D hard to call. The CDR3 protein is CASSPSSASYEQYF. The CDR3 region has the DNA TGTGCCAGCAGCCCTTCCTCAGCTTCCTACGAGCAGTACTTC.